This T cell receptor (beta chain) came from a study of post-analysis software for immune sequencing data. The wider study: The study covered relapsing-remitting, secondary progressive and progressive-relapsing courses of multiple sclerosis. Points from the study as a whole: Five TRBV segments, including TRBV5-6, TRBV5-1 and TRBV20-1, were more frequent in patients than controls. Controls' normalized Chao1 diversity significantly exceeded that of multiple sclerosis patients.

This clonotype was picked up a small number of times. Its matching antigen is unknown. Included in the TCR beta cDNA libraries were unique molecular identifiers. TCRdb called the PCR reads again in MiXCR, with one record for every CDR3 protein. The repertoire holds 150,000 to 200,000 distinct CDR3 sequences, with around 34% as singletons. V gave up 4 bases and J gave up 3 bases; unmatched junction bases: 9. Germline CDR1 and CDR2: SGHRS and YFSETQ. This CDR3 spans 16 amino acids. Specimen: blood, collected after autologous hematopoietic stem cell transplantation. The clonotype comes from a girl aged 5-17 years with multiple sclerosis. The rearrangement links TRBV5-1 to TRBJ2-3, with 9 bases lining up with TRBD2. As DNA, the CDR3 is TGCGCCAGCAGCCCGAGCGGGAGGATCGGGACAGATACGCAGTATTTT. Its translation is CASSPSGRIGTDTQYF. Full variable domain (rest looked up from reference TRBV5-1 and TRBJ2-3): KAGVTQTPRYLIKTRGQQVTLSCSPISGHRSVSWYQQTPGQGLQFLFEYFSETQRNKGNFPGRFSGRQFSNSRSEMNVSTLELGDSALYLCASSPSGRIGTDTQYFGPGTRLTVL.